This TCR beta chain was recorded in a study of shared clonotypes between healthy human individuals. This CDR3 is 15 amino acids long. Germline trimming cut 4 bases from V and 6 bases from J; bases unmatched to any gene: 9. The germline V gene has CDR1 SGHTA and CDR2 FQGNSA. This clone was seen only a few times. The table came from immunoSEQ multiplex PCR; TCRdb's copy has only in-frame clones and leaves some out. This sample has about 1.1 million clones, with approximately 77% found just once. Source material: memory CD4+ T cells from PBMCs. This sample's subset: CD45RA-negative fraction. The clonotype comes from a man aged 18 to 29 in good health. Some clones in this sample may be carry-over from other donors' samples. This sequence joins TRBV7-2 and TRBJ1-2; 9 bases are a match to TRBD1. The CDR3 nucleotides are TGTGCCAGCAGCTCCTACAGGGGGCGCGTTGATGGCTACACCTTC. The encoded protein is CASSSYRGRVDGYTF. The entire variable domain, with the rest obtained from reference TRBV7-2 and TRBJ1-2, is as follows: GAGVSQSPSNKVTEKGKDVELRCDPISGHTALYWYRQSLGQGLEFLIYFQGNSAPDKSGLPSDRFSAERTGGSVSTLTIQRTQQEDSAVYLCASSSYRGRVDGYTFGSGTRLTVV.